This TCR beta chain was obtained from a study of Graves' ophthalmopathy and Graves' hyperthyroidism (dated by TCRdb to 2017 to 2018). As for the study more broadly: Hyperthyroidism was considered stable if no progression to ophthalmopathy occurred within 18 months of follow-up. An independent validation cohort comprised some 19 hyperthyroidism patients and 15 to 17 patients who later progressed from hyperthyroidism to ophthalmopathy. Following sampling, methimazole starting at 30 mg daily was administered to hyperthyroidism patients, and high-dose intravenous methylprednisolone was administered to ophthalmopathy patients. In several hyperthyroidism patients, the T-cell repertoires found in thyroid tissue were compared with those found in blood. The study used signatures of the TCR beta repertoire to tell Graves' ophthalmopathy apart from Graves' hyperthyroidism and to predict which patients would progress to ophthalmopathy. To explore V-J signatures that separate ophthalmopathy from hyperthyroidism, a discovery set of about 98 patients was enrolled, consisting of 43 with ophthalmopathy and about 60 with stable hyperthyroidism. In total, over 130 blood samples were TCR-sequenced: 43 ophthalmopathy, approximately 75 hyperthyroidism and approximately 17 hyperthyroidism-to-ophthalmopathy patients.

The sample holds many counts of this clonotype. The specificity of this receptor is unknown. No qualities accompany the bases; no much larger clone lies one base away. For repertoire sequencing, TCR beta CDR3 regions were amplified from RNA transcripts. The first round was an RT-PCR using HTBI primers with the Qiagen OneStep RT-PCR kit, and this first round was followed by a second-round multiplex PCR, then size selection and purification. Libraries were sequenced paired-end with 100 bp reads on an Illumina HiSeq2000. Processing in the source paper ran as follows. Reads were processed with SOAPnuke, discarding reads with adapters, uncalled bases, mean Phred below 15, or no exact constant-primer or identifier match. COPE v1.2.5 was used to merge the high-quality paired reads. Clonotypes were defined as unique nucleotide sequences and were aligned to IMGT TRB V, D and J references using MiTCR v1.1. The analysis was limited to V-J combinations with a frequency above 0.0001, which together covered 99% to 99.2% of repertoires. For each V-J combination, a TCR clonal expansion and chaos score was defined as F50 clonal expansion divided by the chaos observed in the TCRdist matrix. Welch's t-statistics and random forest were used to reduce the features to 10 to 15 V-J combinations, which were then used as input to a naive Bayes classifier. The Morisita-Horn index was used to measure how similar the thyroid and blood repertoires were. The public reads were run again by TCRdb, first through fastp at Q25 and then through MiXCR, and only productive beta chains were kept. For every CDR3 protein sequence, its rows merge into one entry that carries the most common genes and DNA. The V and J calls were determined by TCRdb, not by the authors. Here the sample has 580,000 or so distinct CDR3 sequences; 35% to 45% occur a single time. Around 4% of the sample comes from the top ten.

The CDR3 starts with the cysteine, ends with the phenylalanine, and has 15 residues. Of all the DNA, just the CDR3 is kept, 45 bases in frame from base 1. V sheds 1 base and J sheds 1 base, leaving 10 bases between their ends. Broad study findings and their caveats: Most expanded thyroid clonotypes with frequency above 0.001 were also detected in blood, suggesting blood repertoires may reflect the thyroid immune response. The 13-signature model separated ophthalmopathy from stable hyperthyroidism with approximately 90% sensitivity and 81.08% specificity in cross-validation, and 80%/75% in the test set. No statistical method was used to predetermine the sample size, and group allocation was not hidden from the investigators. In validation, the model predicted ophthalmopathy progression with about 71% sensitivity and approximately 72% specificity; more than ten predicted patients were CT-confirmed with GO in a median of roughly 6.8 months.

The hyperthyroidism patients were 18 to 65 years old and newly diagnosed, with a disease duration of less than 2 months. Patients were excluded if they had other autoimmune diseases, uncontrolled infections, pregnancy or lactation. Diagnosis was based on clinical symptoms, serum thyroxine, TRAb, thyroid ultrasound and orbital computed tomography. Total RNA was extracted using Trizol reagent, and RNA quality was checked on an Agilent 2100 Bioanalyzer. Sample: peripheral blood or thyroid tissue (not recorded which). This TCR was sampled from an adult man with Graves' hyperthyroidism. The V gene is TRBV12-3 or TRBV12-4 and the J gene is TRBJ2-5; the D element could tentatively be TRBD1 or TRBD2, as 5 bases agree for each. CDR3 sequence: CASSLDGATQETQYF. The bases are TGTGCCAGCAGTTTAGACGGGGCTACCCAAGAGACCCAGTACTTC.